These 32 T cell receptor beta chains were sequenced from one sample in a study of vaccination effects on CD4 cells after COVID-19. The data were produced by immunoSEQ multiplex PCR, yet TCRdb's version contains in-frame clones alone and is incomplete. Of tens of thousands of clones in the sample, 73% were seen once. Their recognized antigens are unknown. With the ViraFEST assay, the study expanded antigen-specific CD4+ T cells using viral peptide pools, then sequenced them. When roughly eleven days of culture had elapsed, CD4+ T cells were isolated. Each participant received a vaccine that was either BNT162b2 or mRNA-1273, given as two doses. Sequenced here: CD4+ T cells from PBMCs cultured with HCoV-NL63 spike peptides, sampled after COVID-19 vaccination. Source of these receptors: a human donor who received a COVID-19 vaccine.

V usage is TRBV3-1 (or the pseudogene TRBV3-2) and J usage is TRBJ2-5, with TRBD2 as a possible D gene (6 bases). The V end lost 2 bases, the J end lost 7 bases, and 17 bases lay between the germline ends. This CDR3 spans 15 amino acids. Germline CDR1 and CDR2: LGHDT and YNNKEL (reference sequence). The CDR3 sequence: CASSQSHGSSGTQYF. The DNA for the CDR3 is TGTGCCAGCAGCCAATCTCACGGGAGTAGCGGGACCCAGTACTTC.

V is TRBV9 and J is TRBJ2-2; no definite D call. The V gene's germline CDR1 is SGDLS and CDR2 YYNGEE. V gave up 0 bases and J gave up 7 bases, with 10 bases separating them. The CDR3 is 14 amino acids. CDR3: CASSVDLGYGELFF. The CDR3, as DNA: TGTGCCAGCAGCGTAGATTTAGGGTACGGGGAGCTGTTTTTT.

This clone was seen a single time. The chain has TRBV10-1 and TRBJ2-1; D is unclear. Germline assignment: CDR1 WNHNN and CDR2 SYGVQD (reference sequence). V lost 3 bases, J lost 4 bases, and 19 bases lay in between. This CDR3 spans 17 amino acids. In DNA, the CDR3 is TGCGCCAGCAGTGAACCAATCCGAGACCAGATATACAATGAGCAGTTCTTC. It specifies CASSEPIRDQIYNEQFF.

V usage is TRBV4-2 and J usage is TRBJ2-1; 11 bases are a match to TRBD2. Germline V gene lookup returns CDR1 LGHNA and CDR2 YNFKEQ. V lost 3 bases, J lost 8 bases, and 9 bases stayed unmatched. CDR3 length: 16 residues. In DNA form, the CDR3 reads TGTGCCAGCAGCCAGTTTAGCGGGGGGGCCAGCGATGAGCAGTTCTTC. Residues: CASSQFSGGASDEQFF.

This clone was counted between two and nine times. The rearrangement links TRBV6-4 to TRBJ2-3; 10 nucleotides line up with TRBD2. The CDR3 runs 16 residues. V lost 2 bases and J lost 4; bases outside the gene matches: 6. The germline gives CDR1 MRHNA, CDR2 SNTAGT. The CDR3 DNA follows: TGTGCCAGCAGTGACGGAGCGGGGGGGCCATCAGATACGCAGTATTTT. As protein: CASSDGAGGPSDTQYF.

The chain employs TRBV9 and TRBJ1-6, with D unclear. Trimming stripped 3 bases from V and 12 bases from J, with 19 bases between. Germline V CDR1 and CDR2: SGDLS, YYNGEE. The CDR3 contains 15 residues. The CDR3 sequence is CASSAGNLLGGPLHF. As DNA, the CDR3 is TGTGCCAGCAGCGCGGGGAATTTGTTGGGAGGACCCCTCCACTTT.

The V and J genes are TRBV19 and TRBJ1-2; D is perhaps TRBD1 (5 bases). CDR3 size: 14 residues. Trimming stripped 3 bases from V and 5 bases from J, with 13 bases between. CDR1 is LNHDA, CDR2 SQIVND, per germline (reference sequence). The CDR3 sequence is CASSIPGMSYGYTF. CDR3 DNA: TGTGCCAGTAGTATCCCAGGGATGTCGTATGGCTACACCTTC. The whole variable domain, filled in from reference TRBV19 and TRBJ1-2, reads DGGITQSPKYLFRKEGQNVTLSCEQNLNHDAMYWYRQDPGQGLRLIYYSQIVNDFQKGDIAEGYSVSREKKESFPLTVTSAQKNPTAFYLCASSIPGMSYGYTFGSGTRLTVV.

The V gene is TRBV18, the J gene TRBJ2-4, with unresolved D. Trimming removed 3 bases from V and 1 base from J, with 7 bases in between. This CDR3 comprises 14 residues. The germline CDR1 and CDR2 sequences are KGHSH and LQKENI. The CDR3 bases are TGTGCCAGCTCACCGGGATTGGCCAAAAACATTCAGTACTTC. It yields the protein CASSPGLAKNIQYF.

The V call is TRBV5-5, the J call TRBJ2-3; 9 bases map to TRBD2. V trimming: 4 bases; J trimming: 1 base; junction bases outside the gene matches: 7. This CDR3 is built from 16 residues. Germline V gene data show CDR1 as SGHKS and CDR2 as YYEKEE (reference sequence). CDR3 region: CASSPTSGLRTDTQYF. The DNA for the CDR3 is TGTGCCAGCAGCCCTACTAGCGGGTTACGCACAGATACGCAGTATTTT. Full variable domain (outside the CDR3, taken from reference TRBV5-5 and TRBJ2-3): DAGVTQSPTHLIKTRGQQVTLRCSPISGHKSVSWYQQVLGQGPQFIFQYYEKEERGRGNFPDRFSARQFPNYSSELNVNALLLGDSALYLCASSPTSGLRTDTQYFGPGTRLTVL.

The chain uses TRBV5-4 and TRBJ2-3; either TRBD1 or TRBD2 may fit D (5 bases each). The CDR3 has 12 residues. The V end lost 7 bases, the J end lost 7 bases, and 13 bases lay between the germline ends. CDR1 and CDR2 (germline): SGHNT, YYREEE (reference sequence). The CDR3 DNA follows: TGTGCCAGCGGGGACCCAGCGTATACGCAGTATTTT. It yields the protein CASGDPAYTQYF. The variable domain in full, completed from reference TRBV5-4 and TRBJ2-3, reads ETGVTQSPTHLIKTRGQQVTLRCSSQSGHNTVSWYQQALGQGPQFIFQYYREEENGRGNFPPRFSGLQFPNYSSELNVNALELDDSALYLCASGDPAYTQYFGPGTRLTVL.

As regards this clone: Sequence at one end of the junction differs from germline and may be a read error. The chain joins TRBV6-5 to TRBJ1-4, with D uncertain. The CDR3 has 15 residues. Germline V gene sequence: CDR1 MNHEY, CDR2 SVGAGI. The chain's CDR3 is CASSYSGNTGEKLFF. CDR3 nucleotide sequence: TGTGCCAGCAGCTACTCGGGGAACACGGGGGAAAAACTGTTTTTT.

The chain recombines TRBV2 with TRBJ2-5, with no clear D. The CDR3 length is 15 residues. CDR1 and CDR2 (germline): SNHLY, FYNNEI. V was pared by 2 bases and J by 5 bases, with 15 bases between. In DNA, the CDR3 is TGTGCCAGCAGTGAACAACTTGTTTCCAGGGAGACCCAGTACTTC. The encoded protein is CASSEQLVSRETQYF.

The CDR3 here is CASSPPGTPGYTF. As DNA, the CDR3 is TGTGCCAGCAGCCCACCCGGGACACCCGGCTACACCTTC. The chain couples TRBV9 to TRBJ1-2; TRBD1 is a possible D gene (6 bases). The CDR3 loop spans 13 amino acids. The germline V gene has CDR1 SGDLS and CDR2 YYNGEE. With 4 bases removed from V and 8 bases from J, the gap between germline ends came to 15 bases.

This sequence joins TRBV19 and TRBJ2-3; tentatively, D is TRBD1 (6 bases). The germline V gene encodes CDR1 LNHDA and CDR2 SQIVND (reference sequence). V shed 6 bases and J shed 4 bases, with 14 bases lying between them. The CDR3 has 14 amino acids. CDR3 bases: TGTGCCAGTAGGAACACAGGGTTTGCAGATACGCAGTATTTT. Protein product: CASRNTGFADTQYF.

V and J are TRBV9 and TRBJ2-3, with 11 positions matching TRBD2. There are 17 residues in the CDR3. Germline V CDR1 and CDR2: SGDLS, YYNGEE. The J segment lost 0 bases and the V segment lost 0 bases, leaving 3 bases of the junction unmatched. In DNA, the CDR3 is TGTGCCAGCAGCGTAGGACTAGCGGGGTCTAGCACAGATACGCAGTATTTT. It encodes CASSVGLAGSSTDTQYF.

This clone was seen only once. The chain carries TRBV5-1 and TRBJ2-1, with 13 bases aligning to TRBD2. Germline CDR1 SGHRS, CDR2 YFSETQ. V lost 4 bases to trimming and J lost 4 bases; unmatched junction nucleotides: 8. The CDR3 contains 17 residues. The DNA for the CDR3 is TGCGCCAGCAGCCAGACTAGCGGGGGGTTGCCTTACAATGAGCAGTTCTTC. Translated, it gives CASSQTSGGLPYNEQFF.

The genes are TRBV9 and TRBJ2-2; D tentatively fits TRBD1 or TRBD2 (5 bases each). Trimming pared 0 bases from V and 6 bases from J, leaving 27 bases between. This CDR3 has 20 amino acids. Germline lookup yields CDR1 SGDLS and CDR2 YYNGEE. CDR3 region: CASSVVFLGAFEGKPGELFF. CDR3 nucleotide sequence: TGTGCCAGCAGCGTAGTATTTCTGGGTGCTTTTGAGGGGAAGCCCGGGGAGCTGTTTTTT.

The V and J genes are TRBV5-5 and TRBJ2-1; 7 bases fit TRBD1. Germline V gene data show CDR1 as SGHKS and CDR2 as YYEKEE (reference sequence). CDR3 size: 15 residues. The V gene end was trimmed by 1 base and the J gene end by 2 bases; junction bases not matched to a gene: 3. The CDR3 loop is CASSLMDRTYNEQFF. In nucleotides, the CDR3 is TGTGCCAGCAGCTTGATGGACAGGACCTACAATGAGCAGTTCTTC.

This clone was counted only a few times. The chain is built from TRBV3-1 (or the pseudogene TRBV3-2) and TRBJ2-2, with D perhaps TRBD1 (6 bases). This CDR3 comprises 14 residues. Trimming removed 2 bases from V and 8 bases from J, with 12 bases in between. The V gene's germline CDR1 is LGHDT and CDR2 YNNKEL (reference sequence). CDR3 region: CASSQLTGTGELFF. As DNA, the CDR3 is TGTGCCAGCAGCCAACTTACCGGGACAGGGGAGCTGTTTTTT.

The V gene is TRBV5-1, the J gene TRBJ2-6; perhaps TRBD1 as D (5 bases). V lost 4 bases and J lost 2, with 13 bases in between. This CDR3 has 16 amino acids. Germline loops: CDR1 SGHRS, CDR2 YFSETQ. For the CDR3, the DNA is TGCGCCAGCAGCGCCAGGGTTGCGGCTGGGGCCAACGTCCTGACTTTC. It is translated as CASSARVAAGANVLTF.

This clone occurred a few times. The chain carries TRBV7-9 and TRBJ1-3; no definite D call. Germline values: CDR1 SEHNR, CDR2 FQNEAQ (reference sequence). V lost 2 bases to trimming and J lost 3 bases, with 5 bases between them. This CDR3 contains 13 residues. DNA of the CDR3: TGTGCCAGCAGCTTAACCCTTGGAAACACCATATATTTT. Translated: CASSLTLGNTIYF. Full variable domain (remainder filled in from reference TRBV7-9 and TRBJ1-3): DTGVSQNPRHKITKRGQNVTFRCDPISEHNRLYWYRQTLGQGPEFLTYFQNEAQLEKSRLLSDRFSAERPKGSFSTLEIQRTEQGDSAMYLCASSLTLGNTIYFGEGSWLTVV.

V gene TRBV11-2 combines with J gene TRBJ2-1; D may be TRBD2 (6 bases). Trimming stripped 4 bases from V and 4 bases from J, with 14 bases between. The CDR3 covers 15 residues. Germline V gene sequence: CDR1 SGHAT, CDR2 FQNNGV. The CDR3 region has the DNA TGTGCCAGCAGCTCGGCCCGGGGGAGGTACAATGAGCAGTTCTTC. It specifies CASSSARGRYNEQFF.

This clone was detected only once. CDR3 protein: CASSFSPGYEQYF. The CDR3 DNA is TGTGCCAGCAGCTTTAGTCCTGGCTACGAGCAGTACTTC. V is TRBV11-1 and J is TRBJ2-7; no reliable D call. Germline loops: CDR1 SGHAT, CDR2 FQDESV (reference sequence). Trimming pared 3 bases from V and 3 bases from J, leaving 9 bases between. CDR3 length: 13 amino acids.

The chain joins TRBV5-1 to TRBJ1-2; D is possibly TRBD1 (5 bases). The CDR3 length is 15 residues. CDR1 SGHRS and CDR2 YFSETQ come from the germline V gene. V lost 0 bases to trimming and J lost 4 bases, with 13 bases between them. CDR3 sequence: CASSLARQSGYGYTF. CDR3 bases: TGCGCCAGCAGCTTGGCCCGACAGTCTGGCTATGGCTACACCTTC. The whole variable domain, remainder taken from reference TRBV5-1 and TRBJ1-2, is KAGVTQTPRYLIKTRGQQVTLSCSPISGHRSVSWYQQTPGQGLQFLFEYFSETQRNKGNFPGRFSGRQFSNSRSEMNVSTLELGDSALYLCASSLARQSGYGYTFGSGTRLTVV.

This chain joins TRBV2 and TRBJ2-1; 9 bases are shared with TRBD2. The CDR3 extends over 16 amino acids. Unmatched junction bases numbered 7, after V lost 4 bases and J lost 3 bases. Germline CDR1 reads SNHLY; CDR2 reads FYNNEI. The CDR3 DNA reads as TGTGCCAGCAGTGGGCGTCTAGCGGGAAACTACAATGAGCAGTTCTTC. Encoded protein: CASSGRLAGNYNEQFF.

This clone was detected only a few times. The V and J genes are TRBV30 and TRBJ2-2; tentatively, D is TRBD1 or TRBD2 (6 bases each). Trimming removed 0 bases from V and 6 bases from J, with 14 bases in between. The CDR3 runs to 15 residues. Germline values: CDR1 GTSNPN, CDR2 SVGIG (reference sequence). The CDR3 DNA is TGTGCCTGGAGTGTAGGGGGGTCGGTGGCCGGGGAGCTGTTTTTT. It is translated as CAWSVGGSVAGELFF.

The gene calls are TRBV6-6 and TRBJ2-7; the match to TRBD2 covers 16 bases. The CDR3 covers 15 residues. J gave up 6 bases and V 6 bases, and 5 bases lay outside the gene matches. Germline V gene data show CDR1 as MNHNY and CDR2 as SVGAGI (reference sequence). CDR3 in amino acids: CASSYGTSGGGEQYF. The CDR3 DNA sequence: TGTGCCAGCAGCTACGGGACTAGCGGGGGGGGCGAGCAGTACTTC.

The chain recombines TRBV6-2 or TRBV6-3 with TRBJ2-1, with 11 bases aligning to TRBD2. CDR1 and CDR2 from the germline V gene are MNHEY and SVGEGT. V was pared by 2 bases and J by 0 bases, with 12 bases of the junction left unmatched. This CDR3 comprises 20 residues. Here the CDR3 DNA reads TGTGCCAGCAGTTACGAGGGACTAGCGGACATTACGAGCTCCTACAATGAGCAGTTCTTC. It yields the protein CASSYEGLADITSSYNEQFF.

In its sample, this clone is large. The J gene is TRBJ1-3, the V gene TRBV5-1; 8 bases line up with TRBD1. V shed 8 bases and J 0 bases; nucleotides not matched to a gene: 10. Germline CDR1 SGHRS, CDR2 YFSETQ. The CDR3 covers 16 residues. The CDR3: CASQPTGASSGNTIYF. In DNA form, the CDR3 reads TGCGCCAGTCAGCCGACAGGGGCGAGCTCTGGAAACACCATATATTTT.

CDR3 amino acids: CATGTVGGPEAFF. DNA of the CDR3: TGTGCCACCGGGACAGTGGGTGGCCCTGAAGCTTTCTTT. The chain is built from TRBV2 and TRBJ1-1; 7 bases match TRBD1. From germline, CDR1 is SNHLY and CDR2 FYNNEI. The V gene end was trimmed by 10 bases and the J gene end by 6 bases; junction bases not matched to a gene: 11. There are 13 residues in the CDR3.

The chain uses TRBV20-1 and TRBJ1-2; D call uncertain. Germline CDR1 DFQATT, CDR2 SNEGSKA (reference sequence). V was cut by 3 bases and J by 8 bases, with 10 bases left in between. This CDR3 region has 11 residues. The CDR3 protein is CSASRLIGYTF. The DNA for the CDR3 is TGCAGTGCTAGTCGCCTTATAGGCTACACCTTC.

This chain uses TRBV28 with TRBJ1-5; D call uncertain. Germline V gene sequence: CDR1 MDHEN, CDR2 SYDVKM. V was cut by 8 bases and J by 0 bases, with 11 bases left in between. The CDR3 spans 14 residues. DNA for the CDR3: TGTGCCAGCCTGTCGCGGTATAGCAATCAGCCCCAGCATTTT. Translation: CASLSRYSNQPQHF.